The 11 T cell receptor beta chains below were found in one sample sequenced in a study of blood T cells in healthy people across ages. Primed by a sample-barcoded 5' primer and a J-beta primer mix, a second PCR proceeded for 7 to 11 cycles. TCRdb passed the 5' RACE reads through MiXCR, listing each CDR3 protein once. The sample includes 710,000 or so distinct CDR3 sequences, about 20% seen only once; the top ten take around 22%. The sequencing input was blood. The origin of the receptors is a man aged 65 to 79 in good health.

The chain combines TRBV20-1 with TRBJ2-2; D ambiguous. The V gene's germline CDR1 is DFQATT and CDR2 SNEGSKA (reference sequence). The CDR3 runs 12 residues. Trimming removed 6 bases from V and 8 bases from J, with 13 bases in between. The CDR3 sequence is CSAIRVAGELFF. DNA for the CDR3: TGCAGTGCAATACGTGTGGCGGGGGAGCTGTTTTTT.

The rearrangement links TRBV6-5 to TRBJ2-1; D may be TRBD2 (6 bases). The CDR3 has 15 amino acids. With 5 bases removed from V and 6 bases from J, the gap between germline ends came to 17 bases. Germline CDR1 and CDR2: MNHEY and SVGAGI. CDR3 in amino acids: CASSRDFPWGNEQFF. The DNA for the CDR3 is TGTGCCAGCAGTAGGGACTTCCCTTGGGGCAATGAGCAGTTCTTC.

The J gene is TRBJ2-6, the V gene TRBV3-1, with TRBD2 matching 9 bases. The ends lost 1 base at V and 7 bases at J; junction bases unmatched: 14. The CDR3 is 19 residues long. The V gene's germline CDR1 is LGHDT and CDR2 YNNKEL (reference sequence). The CDR3 reads CASSQVTTAGGFGANVLTF. DNA of the CDR3: TGTGCCAGCAGCCAAGTTACCACGGCGGGGGGGTTTGGTGCCAACGTCCTGACTTTC.

This clonotype was seen more than once but under ten times. The rearrangement joins TRBV7-9 to TRBJ2-3; D remains ambiguous. This CDR3 region has 14 residues. Germline V gene sequence: CDR1 SEHNR, CDR2 FQNEAQ (reference sequence). The V end lost 5 bases, the J end lost 3 bases, and 12 bases lay between the germline ends. The CDR3 reads CASSPNTPTDTQYF. DNA for the CDR3: TGTGCCAGCAGCCCTAACACGCCAACAGATACGCAGTATTTT.

This clonotype was observed a few times. A junction end diverges from the germline sequence, so it may reflect a read error. The CDR3 here is CASEGSPSGANALTF. CDR3 bases: TGTGCCAGTGAAGGTTCTCCTTCTGGGGCCAACGCCCTGACTTTC. The chain links TRBV12-3 or TRBV12-4 to TRBJ2-6; the D gene is possibly TRBD1 (5 bases). This CDR3 spans 15 amino acids.

This rearrangement joins TRBV12-3 or TRBV12-4 to TRBJ2-3; perhaps TRBD2 as D (6 bases). Trimming took 4 bases from V and 1 from J, leaving 18 bases between them. There are 17 residues in the CDR3. The CDR3 DNA reads TGTGCCAGCAGTTCACCCGGGATGGGACTCCGCACAGATACGCAGTATTTT. It translates to CASSSPGMGLRTDTQYF.

This chain connects TRBV19 to TRBJ1-2; maybe TRBD1 (6 bases). Germline V lookup: CDR1 LNHDA, CDR2 SQIVND (reference sequence). This CDR3 spans 12 amino acids. The ends were cut back, 8 bases at V and 9 bases at J, with 16 bases in the middle. Here the CDR3 reads CASQRRQGRYTF. For the CDR3, the DNA is TGTGCCAGTCAACGTCGGCAGGGGCGCTACACCTTC.

This clonotype was detected a few times. V and J are TRBV3-1 and TRBJ1-1; 8 positions match TRBD1. Trimming at V came to 1 base and at J to 6 bases, leaving 4 bases not matched to a gene. CDR3 length: 14 amino acids. Germline-derived CDR1 and CDR2 are LGHDT and YNNKEL (reference sequence). The CDR3 DNA reads TGTGCCAGCAGCCAAGTGGACAGGGAATCTGAAGCTTTCTTT. Its protein product is CASSQVDRESEAFF.

The J gene is TRBJ2-2, the V gene TRBV5-5; TRBD2 matches 12 bases. CDR3 length: 16 amino acids. Germline loops: CDR1 SGHKS, CDR2 YYEKEE (reference sequence). Trimming at V came to 2 bases and at J to 6 bases, leaving 5 bases not matched to a gene. The CDR3 here is CASSFGLAGLSGELFF. The CDR3 DNA reads as TGTGCCAGCAGCTTCGGACTAGCGGGATTATCCGGGGAGCTGTTTTTT.

This clonotype was seen a few times. This rearrangement joins TRBV12-3 or TRBV12-4 to TRBJ1-2; tentatively, D is TRBD1 (6 bases). Trimming took off 6 bases at V and 8 bases at J, with 19 bases between the two ends. This CDR3 is built from 14 residues. The CDR3 reads CASRPTRGPGGYTF. In DNA form, the CDR3 reads TGTGCCAGCAGGCCCACCCGGGGGCCAGGAGGCTACACCTTC.

This clonotype was observed a few times. This rearrangement joins TRBV5-1 to TRBJ2-5; 7 nucleotides agree with TRBD1. Germline loops: CDR1 SGHRS, CDR2 YFSETQ. J was trimmed by 3 bases and V by 3 bases; bases with no gene match: 8. The CDR3 is made up of 15 amino acids. The CDR3 DNA reads TGCGCCAGCAGCTCCTCCGGGACAGCTAAAGAGACCCAGTACTTC. Protein product: CASSSSGTAKETQYF.